The sample holds a few counts of the clone carrying this TCR beta chain. What it recognizes is unknown. The data originate from a study of radiotherapy plus CTLA-4 blockade in lung cancer. For the study at large: With roughly 30% of patients having disease control, objective responses were seen in roughly 18%. Study outcomes and limitations: Expansion of tumor-derived TCR clones was observed in blood after radiotherapy plus ipilimumab.

Trimming at V came to 5 bases and at J to 11 bases, leaving 11 bases not matched to a gene. Germline lookup yields CDR1 LGHNA and CDR2 YSLEER. The CDR3 consists of 13 residues. Using immunoSEQ multiplex PCR, the repertoire was profiled, and TCRdb retains in-frame clones only, with some absent. The profile shows roughly 51,000 clones, 75% to 90% of them singletons. The rearrangement joins TRBV4-3 to TRBJ1-1, with 7 bases aligning to TRBD1. The receptor's source is a human donor with non-small cell lung cancer that progressed on radiotherapy plus ipilimumab. Some clones in this sample may be carry-over from other donors' samples. The starting material was peripheral blood, obtained from a patient treated with radiotherapy plus ipilimumab. CDR3 in DNA: TGCGCCAGCAGCTCTACAGGGGAATCTAAGGCTTTCTTT. Amino acids: CASSSTGESKAFF.